Below, 13 T cell receptor beta chains from the same sample are listed, as sequenced in a study of CD8 T cells in Susac syndrome. Roughly 0.45 to 1 ug RNA was reverse transcribed with random hexamers. TCRdb passed the immunoSEQ multiplex PCR reads through MiXCR, listing each CDR3 protein once. The sample has under 90,000 distinct CDR3 sequences, approximately 95% seen once; the top ten hold over 0.35%. The sample was CD8+ T cells from PBMCs. The receptors derive from a human donor with Susac syndrome.

The chain has TRBV20-1 and TRBJ2-1; possible D gene TRBD2, 5 bases. V dropped 1 base and J dropped 9 bases, with 10 bases sitting between them. Germline V gene sequence: CDR1 DFQATT, CDR2 SNEGSKA (reference sequence). This CDR3 is 12 amino acids long. This CDR3 is CSARGGEFEQFF. The DNA for the CDR3 is TGCAGTGCTAGAGGTGGGGAGTTTGAGCAGTTCTTC.

J is TRBJ2-1 and V is TRBV11-2; the D gene is possibly TRBD1 (5 bases). Germline assignment: CDR1 SGHAT and CDR2 FQNNGV. The CDR3 has 14 amino acids. The V gene lost 7 bases and the J gene lost 6 bases, with 16 bases spanning the gap. CDR3 sequence reads: CASTLLGASNEQFF. For the CDR3, the DNA is TGTGCCAGCACCCTCTTAGGGGCTTCCAATGAGCAGTTCTTC.

The rearrangement uses TRBV7-3 and TRBJ2-5, with D perhaps matching TRBD1 or TRBD2 (5 bases each). V was shortened by 0 bases and J by 5 bases, with 10 bases between the two germline ends. Germline V gene data show CDR1 as SGHTA and CDR2 as FQGTGA. CDR3 length equals 14 residues. This CDR3 reads CASSLTQGAETQYF. The CDR3 bases are TGTGCCAGCAGCTTAACGCAGGGAGCGGAGACCCAGTACTTC.

The rearrangement joins TRBV3-1 to TRBJ2-7, with 7 bases lining up with TRBD1. The CDR3 spans 14 residues. V dropped 1 base and J dropped 6; count of bases not matched to a gene: 6. The germline CDR1 and CDR2 sequences are LGHDT and YNNKEL (reference sequence). CDR3: CASSQVPTGLEQYF. The CDR3 region has the DNA TGTGCCAGCAGCCAAGTCCCGACAGGGCTCGAGCAGTACTTC.

The gene calls are TRBV20-1 and TRBJ2-3; D is unclear. The ends were cut back, 6 bases at V and 4 bases at J, with 11 bases in the middle. Germline V lookup: CDR1 DFQATT, CDR2 SNEGSKA (reference sequence). CDR3 length equals 12 residues. The DNA of the CDR3 is TGCAGTGCCGTACCTCGGGCAGATACGCAGTATTTT. Amino acids: CSAVPRADTQYF.

The chain couples TRBV4-2 to TRBJ2-2, with D unresolved. This CDR3 is 17 amino acids long. Trimming left V 3 bases short and J 0 bases short, with 14 bases between. Germline V gene data show CDR1 as LGHNA and CDR2 as YNFKEQ. The CDR3 loop reads CASSHRNDPANTGELFF. CDR3 DNA: TGTGCCAGCAGCCATAGGAATGACCCCGCGAACACCGGGGAGCTGTTTTTT.

The genes are TRBV30 and TRBJ2-2; TRBD1 might be the D (6 bases). V lost 0 bases and J lost 5, with 13 bases in between. Germline CDR1 reads GTSNPN; CDR2 reads SVGIG (reference sequence). The CDR3 loop spans 15 amino acids. The CDR3: CAWSVADRPTGELFF. The CDR3 nucleotides read TGTGCCTGGAGTGTTGCGGACAGACCGACCGGGGAGCTGTTTTTT.

This rearrangement joins TRBV20-1 to TRBJ2-1, with unresolved D. Trimming cost V 5 bases and J 0 bases, with 11 bases left between them. CDR3 length: 14 residues. Germline CDR1 DFQATT, CDR2 SNEGSKA (reference sequence). The CDR3 DNA sequence: TGCAGTGCTCGGAGCGAGAGCTCCTACAATGAGCAGTTCTTC. Amino acid sequence: CSARSESSYNEQFF.

The genes are TRBV30 and TRBJ2-1; D ambiguous. The V and J ends lost 0 bases and 0 bases respectively, with 3 bases between them. This CDR3 has 13 amino acids. CDR1 is GTSNPN, CDR2 SVGIG, per germline (reference sequence). CDR3 amino acids: CAWSVTSYNEQFF. The CDR3 DNA reads TGTGCCTGGAGTGTGACCTCCTACAATGAGCAGTTCTTC.

The rearrangement joins TRBV25-1 to TRBJ2-3, with D hard to call. Germline V gene lookup returns CDR1 MGHDK and CDR2 SYGVNS. Deletions cut 4 bases from V and 2 bases from J, with 16 bases between. The CDR3 contains 16 residues. CDR3 protein: CASSGTRKPTTDTQYF. In DNA, the CDR3 is TGTGCCAGCAGTGGAACCCGCAAGCCCACCACAGATACGCAGTATTTT. Supplemented by reference TRBV25-1 and TRBJ2-3, the full variable domain reads EADIYQTPRYLVIGTGKKITLECSQTMGHDKMYWYQQDPGMELHLIHYSYGVNSTEKGDLSSESTVSRIRTEHFPLTLESARPSHTSQYLCASSGTRKPTTDTQYFGPGTRLTVL.

The V call is TRBV29-1, the J call TRBJ1-1; no firm D call. Germline lookup yields CDR1 SQVTM and CDR2 ANQGSEA. The CDR3 is 11 amino acids. The CDR3 DNA reads as TGCAGTTATGTCTGGAACACTGAAGCTTTCTTT. This gives the protein CSYVWNTEAFF.

This rearrangement joins TRBV20-1 to TRBJ2-4, with a tentative D call TRBD2 (6 bases). The CDR3 loop spans 13 amino acids. Deletions cut 6 bases from V and 5 bases from J, with 14 bases between. Germline V gene sequence: CDR1 DFQATT, CDR2 SNEGSKA (reference sequence). DNA of the CDR3: TGCAGTGCCCCCCGGGACTGGGAAAACATTCAGTACTTC. Its protein is CSAPRDWENIQYF.

This sequence joins TRBV7-9 and TRBJ1-2, with a weak D call TRBD1 (6 bases). Deletions cut 3 bases from V and 0 bases from J, with 8 bases between. In germline, CDR1 is SEHNR, CDR2 FQNEAQ (reference sequence). CDR3 length: 14 amino acids. DNA for the CDR3: TGTGCCAGCAGCTTCGGACAGACTAACTATGGCTACACCTTC. As protein: CASSFGQTNYGYTF.